This TCR beta chain was captured in a study of T cells in Graves' hyperthyroidism and ophthalmopathy. This clonotype was observed a handful of times. The CDR3 loop spans 17 amino acids. V was trimmed by 0 bases and J by 5 bases, leaving 19 bases between them. Germline CDR1 is MGHRA and CDR2 is YSYEKL. RNA transcripts provided the source from which TCR beta CDR3 regions were amplified. TCR CDR3 regions were first amplified by RT-PCR with HTBI primers. TCRdb reprocessed the multiplex PCR reads with MiXCR, giving one entry per CDR3 protein. The data show 640,000 or so distinct CDR3 sequences, with roughly 14% seen just once and around 4% held by the top ten.

What was sequenced was blood. The sequence came from a woman aged 40 to 50 with Graves' ophthalmopathy. The chain links TRBV4-1 to TRBJ1-1; unclear D gene. The CDR3 DNA sequence: TGCGCCAGCAGCCAAGATATAAGGTTTGCAGCAGAAACTGAAGCTTTCTTT. It codes for CASSQDIRFAAETEAFF.